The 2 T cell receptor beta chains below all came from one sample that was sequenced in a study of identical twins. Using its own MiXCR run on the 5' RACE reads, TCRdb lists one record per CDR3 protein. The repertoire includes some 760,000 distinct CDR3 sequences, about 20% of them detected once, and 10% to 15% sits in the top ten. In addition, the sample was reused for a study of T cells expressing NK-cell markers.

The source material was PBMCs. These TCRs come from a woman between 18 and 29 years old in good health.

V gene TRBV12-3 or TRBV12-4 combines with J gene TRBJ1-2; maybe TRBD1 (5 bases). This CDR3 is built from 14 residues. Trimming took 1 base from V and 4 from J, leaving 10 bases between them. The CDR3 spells CASSLGGVFYGYTF. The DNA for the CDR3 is TGTGCCAGCAGTTTAGGAGGGGTCTTCTATGGCTACACCTTC.

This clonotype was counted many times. This chain's CDR3 is CSARRSTYEQYF. For the CDR3, the DNA is TGCAGTGCCAGACGGAGTACCTACGAGCAGTACTTC. The V gene is TRBV20-1, the J gene TRBJ2-7; the D is unclear. Between the trimmed V and J ends, which lost 6 bases and 2 bases, there was a span of 11 bases. This CDR3 has 12 amino acids. The V gene's germline CDR1 is DFQATT and CDR2 SNEGSKA (reference sequence).